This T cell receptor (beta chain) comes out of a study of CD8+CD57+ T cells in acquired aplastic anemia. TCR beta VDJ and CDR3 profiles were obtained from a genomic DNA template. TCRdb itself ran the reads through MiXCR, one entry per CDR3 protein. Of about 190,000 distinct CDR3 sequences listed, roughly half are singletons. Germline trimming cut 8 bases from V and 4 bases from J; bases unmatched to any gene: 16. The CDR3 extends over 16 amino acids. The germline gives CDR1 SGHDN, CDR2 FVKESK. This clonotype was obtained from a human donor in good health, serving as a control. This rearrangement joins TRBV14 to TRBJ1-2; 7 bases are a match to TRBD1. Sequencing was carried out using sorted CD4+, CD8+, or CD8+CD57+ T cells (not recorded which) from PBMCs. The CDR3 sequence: CASSPRTSTGAYGYTF. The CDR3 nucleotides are TGTGCCAGCTCACCACGAACGAGCACAGGGGCCTATGGCTACACCTTC.